These T cell receptor beta chains were read from a single sample in a study of control samples from healthy donors and cancer patients. TCRdb's copy holds only in-frame clones and misses some; the assay was immunoSEQ multiplex PCR. The sample holds some 150,000 clones, 90% to 95% seen once. Input material: PBMCs. The source is a man between 60 and 75 years old with colorectal cancer. Both conserved end residues are part of each CDR3. The D gene is left open where the match is weak. Clone size appears in some rows only: once, few, many, or a class for an expanded clone.

>TRBJ2-3|NA|NA|TRBV12-3/TRBV12-4
CASSPTDTQYF
TGTGCCAGCAGTCCCACAGATACGCAGTATTTT
>TRBJ2-4|TRBD2|NA|TRBV9
CASSVAASGGVLAKNIQYF
TGTGCCAGCAGCGTAGCTGCTAGCGGGGGGGTTTTGGCCAAAAACATTCAGTACTTC
>TRBJ1-2|TRBD1|NA|TRBV6-5
CASSYSRTGGSYGYTF
TGTGCCAGCAGTTACTCCCGGACAGGGGGGAGCTATGGCTACACCTTC
>TRBJ1-2|TRBD1|NA|TRBV5-1
CASSLRGQGWDDGYTF
TGCGCCAGCAGCTTACGGGGACAGGGGTGGGACGATGGCTACACCTTC
>TRBJ2-1|NA|NA|TRBV3-1/TRBV3-2
CASSLQGNNEQFF
TGTGCCAGCAGCCTCCAGGGAAACAATGAGCAGTTCTTC
>TRBJ1-1|NA|NA|TRBV7-9
CASSLGTGSTEAFF
TGTGCCAGCAGCTTGGGTACAGGCTCCACTGAAGCTTTCTTT
>TRBJ2-7|NA|NA|TRBV10-1
CASSREAAYEQYF
TGCGCCAGCAGTAGGGAGGCGGCCTACGAGCAGTACTTC
>TRBJ2-5|TRBD2|NA|TRBV5-4
CASSLGLAGKQETQYF
TGTGCCAGCAGCTTAGGACTAGCGGGGAAACAAGAGACCCAGTACTTC
>TRBJ2-5|NA|NA|TRBV4-2
CASSQAGKGAGEETQYF
TGTGCCAGCAGCCAAGCGGGTAAAGGGGCGGGCGAAGAGACCCAGTACTTC
>TRBJ1-2|NA|NA|TRBV24-1
CATSAGTNYGYTF
TGTGCCACCAGTGCCGGGACCAACTATGGCTACACCTTC
>TRBJ1-1|TRBD1|once|TRBV13
CASSLWGQGNTEAFF
TGTGCCAGCAGCTTATGGGGACAGGGGAACACTGAAGCTTTCTTT
>TRBJ1-1|NA|NA|TRBV6-6
CASSPLTEAFF
TGTGCCAGCAGTCCACTCACTGAAGCTTTCTTT
>TRBJ2-3|NA|NA|TRBV6-2/TRBV6-3
CASSNTDTQYF
TGTGCCAGCAGTAACACAGATACGCAGTATTTT
>TRBJ2-3|NA|NA|TRBV24-1
CATSPLGTGSTDTQYF
TGTGCCACCAGTCCCCTCGGAACAGGGAGCACAGATACGCAGTATTTT
>TRBJ1-5|TRBD1|NA|TRBV6-5
CASRGGGLSNQPQHF
TGTGCCAGCAGGGGAGGGGGCCTAAGCAATCAGCCCCAGCATTTT
>TRBJ1-6|NA|NA|TRBV18
CASSPTANNNSPLHF
TGTGCCAGCTCACCAACGGCAAACAATAATTCACCCCTCCACTTT
>TRBJ2-7|NA|NA|TRBV7-9
CASRRGQLDEQYF
TGTGCCAGCCGCAGGGGACAACTCGACGAGCAGTACTTC
>TRBJ2-5|TRBD2|once|TRBV5-1
CASSSHGGLETQYF
TGCGCCAGCAGCTCACACGGGGGGTTGGAGACCCAGTACTTC
>TRBJ2-1|TRBD2|NA|TRBV5-1
CASSFPRLAGGNEQFF
TGCGCCAGCAGCTTTCCCAGACTAGCGGGGGGCAATGAGCAGTTCTTC
>TRBJ1-4|TRBD1|NA|TRBV5-1
CASSFGTEEKLFF
TGCGCCAGCAGCTTCGGGACAGAAGAAAAACTGTTTTTT
>TRBJ2-7|TRBD1|NA|TRBV5-1
CASSLAGGQGVGEQYF
TGCGCCAGCAGCTTGGCTGGGGGACAGGGGGTAGGCGAGCAGTACTTC
>TRBJ1-1|TRBD1|NA|TRBV7-2
CASSLGQGMNTEAFF
TGTGCCAGCAGCTTAGGACAGGGCATGAACACTGAAGCTTTCTTT
>TRBJ1-2|TRBD1|once|TRBV4-1
CASSPSPQGTNYGYTF
TGCGCCAGCAGCCCGAGTCCACAGGGGACTAACTATGGCTACACCTTC
>TRBJ2-7|NA|NA|TRBV19
CASSIGGRRTYEQYF
TGTGCCAGTAGTATAGGGGGCAGGAGGACCTACGAGCAGTACTTC
>TRBJ1-1|NA|NA|TRBV19
CASRDAGLNTEAFF
TGTGCCAGTAGAGATGCAGGCCTGAACACTGAAGCTTTCTTT
>TRBJ1-3|NA|NA|TRBV4-3
CASSQGSQGNTIYF
TGCGCCAGCAGCCAAGGTTCGCAGGGAAACACCATATATTTT
>TRBJ2-6|NA|once|TRBV19
CASRAGAGGANVLTF
TGTGCCAGTAGGGCCGGGGCTGGTGGGGCCAACGTCCTGACTTTC
>TRBJ1-5|NA|NA|TRBV2
CASQPRGGGSNQPQHF
TGTGCCTCACAGCCCCGTGGGGGGGGGAGTAATCAGCCCCAGCATTTT
>TRBJ1-3|NA|NA|TRBV6-5
CATRPARSGNTIYF
TGTGCCACCCGGCCGGCTCGCTCTGGAAACACCATATATTTT
>TRBJ1-1|NA|NA|TRBV5-1
CASSMAGTIAEAFF
TGCGCCAGCAGCATGGCCGGGACAATCGCTGAAGCTTTCTTT
>TRBJ2-3|NA|NA|TRBV25-1
CASGGNTQYF
TGTGCCAGCGGAGGAAATACGCAGTATTTT
>TRBJ2-2|NA|NA|TRBV15
CATSRDGVTGELFF
TGTGCCACCAGCAGAGATGGGGTAACCGGGGAGCTGTTTTTT
>TRBJ1-5|NA|NA|TRBV19
CASSTVRALQQPQHF
TGTGCCAGTAGTACAGTCAGGGCGTTACAGCAGCCCCAGCATTTT
>TRBJ2-6|NA|NA|TRBV5-6
CASSYISGANVLTF
TGTGCCAGCAGCTACATCTCTGGGGCCAACGTCCTGACTTTC
>TRBJ2-3|TRBD2|NA|TRBV5-1
CASSLALAGGPDTQYF
TGCGCCAGCAGCTTGGCCTTAGCGGGGGGGCCAGATACGCAGTATTTT